Listed below are T cell receptor beta chains from one sample, sequenced in a study of control samples from healthy donors and cancer patients. Generated by immunoSEQ multiplex PCR, the TCRdb table keeps only in-frame clones and is missing some. The table includes 130,000 or so clones, roughly 90% detected once. The sample consisted of blood. These receptors were obtained from a man aged 45-65 years in good health. Both conserved end residues are part of each CDR3. Each record gives: V gene, J gene, clone size, D gene, CDR3 DNA, CDR3 protein. The D gene is left open where the match is weak. Clone size, where shown, is once, few, many, or a class for clones that have expanded.

TRBV6-5	TRBJ2-7	-	-	TGTGCCAGCAGGTCCCCGGGACCAGGGAGTACCGAGCAGTACTTC	CASRSPGPGSTEQYF
TRBV11-2	TRBJ2-7	few	TRBD1	TGTGCCAGCAGTTATTGGGGGGACAGGGGCCACGAGCAGTACTTC	CASSYWGDRGHEQYF
TRBV28	TRBJ1-2	once	-	TGTGCCAGCAGTTTAGGGGTTGGGGGAGGCTATGGCTACACCTTC	CASSLGVGGGYGYTF
TRBV5-5	TRBJ2-7	-	-	TGTGCCAGCAGCTTGACAGGGACAACCTACGAGCAGTACTTC	CASSLTGTTYEQYF
TRBV28	TRBJ2-5	-	TRBD1	TGTGCCAGCATCAATACAGGGGGCGGGCAGACCCAGTACTTC	CASINTGGGQTQYF
TRBV5-8	TRBJ1-1	few	-	TGTGCCAGCAGCTTCAGAAGGAACACTGAAGCTTTCTTT	CASSFRRNTEAFF
TRBV5-1	TRBJ2-7	-	TRBD1	TGCGCCAGCAGCCTGGACAGGACCTACGAGCAGTACTTC	CASSLDRTYEQYF
TRBV6-5	TRBJ2-7	-	TRBD2	TGTGCCAGCAGTACCCTAGCGGGGGGGCATCGGTACTTC	CASSTLAGGHRYF
TRBV7-9	TRBJ1-3	-	-	TGTGCCAGCAGCTTCGGGCCGGTTCCTGGAAACACCATATATTTT	CASSFGPVPGNTIYF
TRBV28	TRBJ1-5	-	TRBD1	TGTGCCAGCAGTTTAGGAACATTGCGCGTTGGGGACAGGGGATATAGCAATCAGCCCCAGCATTTT	CASSLGTLRVGDRGYSNQPQHF
TRBV19	TRBJ2-1	-	-	TGTGCCAGTAGTATCATCGCCGGTGAGCAGTTCTTC	CASSIIAGEQFF
TRBV28	TRBJ1-5	-	-	TGTGCCAGCACCTCGTGGCAGGGGAGGGGCAATCAGCCCCAGCATTTT	CASTSWQGRGNQPQHF
TRBV14	TRBJ2-2	once	-	TGTGCCAGCGGAGAGGGACGGAGTTTCACCGGGGAGCTGTTTTTT	CASGEGRSFTGELFF
TRBV28	TRBJ1-4	-	-	TGTGCCAGCAGTTTCGGGGCTAATGAAAAACTGTTTTTT	CASSFGANEKLFF
TRBV12-3/TRBV12-4	TRBJ1-4	once	-	TGTGCCAGCAGCCAACAGGGCCAAAAACTGTTTTTT	CASSQQGQKLFF
TRBV7-2	TRBJ2-1	-	-	TGTGCCAGCAGCCCCACCCTCGGGGGACTTCGCAATGAGCAGTTCTTC	CASSPTLGGLRNEQFF
TRBV9	TRBJ1-1	-	TRBD1	TGTGCCAGCACCCGAGGGGGGACAGGGGCACCGAACACTGAAGCTTTCTTT	CASTRGGTGAPNTEAFF
TRBV5-1	TRBJ1-2	few	-	TGCGCCAGCAGCTTGGGAAGGGCCTCTCTCGGGGAATATGGCTACACCTTC	CASSLGRASLGEYGYTF
TRBV7-9	TRBJ2-7	-	-	TGTGCCAGCAGCTTAGCAAAGGGGGGACCCCCCTACGAGCAGTACTTC	CASSLAKGGPPYEQYF
TRBV9	TRBJ2-2	-	-	TGTGCCAGCAGCGTAGCTGAAGGGCAGAACACCGGGGAGCTGTTTTTT	CASSVAEGQNTGELFF
TRBV5-4	TRBJ2-3	-	-	TGTGCCAGCAGCCTAGACTCGACTAGCACAGATACGCAGTATTTT	CASSLDSTSTDTQYF
TRBV21-1	TRBJ1-1	few	-	TGTGCCAGCAGCAAAGTAAGAGGGACTGAAGCTTTCTTT	CASSKVRGTEAFF
TRBV3-1/TRBV3-2	TRBJ2-7	-	TRBD1	TGTGCCAGCAGCCAGGCCGGACAGGGGTTCTACGAGCAGTACTTC	CASSQAGQGFYEQYF
TRBV6-6	TRBJ2-2	-	TRBD1	TGTGCCAGCAGTCGCCTAGCTAGGACAGGAGAGAACACCGGGGAGCTGTTTTTT	CASSRLARTGENTGELFF
TRBV4-1	TRBJ1-5	-	-	TGCGCCAGCAGCCAAGAAGGACGAAGGACAGGCAATCAGCCCCAGCATTTT	CASSQEGRRTGNQPQHF
TRBV5-1	TRBJ2-3	-	-	TGCGCCAGCAGCGACTTCAGCACAGATACGCAGTATTTT	CASSDFSTDTQYF
TRBV7-3	TRBJ2-3	once	-	TGTGCCAGCAGCTTAATGGGTTTCAGTGCAGATACGCAGTATTTT	CASSLMGFSADTQYF
TRBV20-1	TRBJ2-1	-	-	TGCAGTGCTAGTGGGGGGCAGGCCTACAATGAGCAGTTCTTC	CSASGGQAYNEQFF
TRBV2	TRBJ2-2	-	-	TGTGCCAGCAGTGCGGCGGGGATAGGGACCGGGGAGCTGTTTTTT	CASSAAGIGTGELFF
TRBV28	TRBJ2-3	-	-	TGTGCCAGCGGTGGCCTGGGGGCGCGCTATACGCAGTATTTT	CASGGLGARYTQYF
TRBV27	TRBJ2-7	-	-	TGTGCCAGCAGTTTAGCCGGGTTCCACGAGCAGTACTTC	CASSLAGFHEQYF
TRBV2	TRBJ1-2	few	-	TGTGCCAGCAGTGAAGCAGATATTGGGTACACCTTC	CASSEADIGYTF
TRBV30	TRBJ1-5	once	-	TGTGCCTGGAGTGGAGGGATTCGCAATCAGCCCCAGCATTTT	CAWSGGIRNQPQHF
TRBV28	TRBJ2-7	once	-	TGTGCCAGCAGAAACCGGGACTTTTTCACCTACGAGCAGTACTTC	CASRNRDFFTYEQYF
TRBV30	TRBJ1-5	-	TRBD1	TGTGCCTGGAGTCCACAGGGGAACCAGCCCCAGCATTTT	CAWSPQGNQPQHF
TRBV6-5	TRBJ1-2	-	-	TGTGCCACCAGACCGTCAGCTAACTATGGCTACACCTTC	CATRPSANYGYTF
TRBV10-3	TRBJ2-1	once	TRBD2	TGTGCCATCAGTTATGGTGGACTAGCGGGGGGGCGGTCCTACAATGAGCAGTTCTTC	CAISYGGLAGGRSYNEQFF
TRBV20-1	TRBJ2-3	-	-	TGCAGTGCTTGTGCCAGCGCCTTCACAGATACGCAGTATTTT	CSACASAFTDTQYF
TRBV11-2	TRBJ2-7	-	TRBD1	TGTGCCAGCAGCCGTGATCGTGGACAGGGGGCCTACGAGCAGTACTTC	CASSRDRGQGAYEQYF
TRBV7-3	TRBJ2-1	-	TRBD2	TGTGCCAGCAGCTCCCTAGCGGGGAGCTCCTACAATGAGCAGTTCTTC	CASSSLAGSSYNEQFF
TRBV14	TRBJ2-3	-	-	TGTGCCAGCAGCCAAAGGGGGGCGTTGACAGATACGCAGTATTTT	CASSQRGALTDTQYF
TRBV20-1	TRBJ1-2	-	-	TGCAGTGCCAGGCGGGGGTATGGCTACACCTTC	CSARRGYGYTF
TRBV5-1	TRBJ1-4	-	TRBD1	TGCGCCAGCAGCTTGACAGGGGGAGGTGAAAAACTGTTTTTT	CASSLTGGGEKLFF
TRBV6-6	TRBJ2-6	-	-	TGTGCCAGCAGTCTCTGGGACGGCGCTAGCTCTGGGGCCAACGTCCTGACTTTC	CASSLWDGASSGANVLTF
TRBV28	TRBJ2-2	once	-	TGTGCCAGCAGTCCAGTCCTGGGCCTGGCTTCCACCGGGGAGCTGCTTTTT	CASSPVLGLASTGELLF
TRBV29-1	TRBJ1-2	-	-	TGCAGCGTTGAAGGTTCGAACAGGCGTGGCTACACCTTC	CSVEGSNRRGYTF
TRBV27	TRBJ2-2	-	-	TGTGCCAGCAGTTTTTGGGGGGGCGCCGGGGAGCTGTTTTTT	CASSFWGGAGELFF